A single sample gave rise to the 2 T cell receptor beta chains below, sequenced in a study of vaccination and CD4 T cells after COVID-19. Cultured CD4+ T-cell DNA underwent Oncomine TCR Beta short-read sequencing. TCRdb re-derived calls from the PCR reads in MiXCR, one entry per CDR3 protein. This table has around 17,000 distinct CDR3 sequences, roughly three fifths appearing once. No cognate antigen is known for these TCRs. This sample's treatment: approximately nine-day PBMC culture with coronavirus spike peptide pools or control peptides (ViraFEST assay). Source material: CD4+ T cells from blood, cultured in vitro. These receptors all stem from a human donor who had recovered from COVID-19.

This chain joins TRBV7-2 and TRBJ1-2; D remains ambiguous. The germline CDR1 and CDR2 sequences are SGHTA and FQGNSA. The CDR3 has 13 residues. Trimming removed 1 base at V and 2 bases at J, with 5 bases between. The CDR3 sequence: CASSLGLNYGYTF. Here the CDR3 DNA reads TGTGCCAGCAGCTTAGGGCTGAACTATGGCTACACCTTC.

The gene calls are TRBV28 and TRBJ1-2; possibly TRBD1 for D (6 bases). Germline CDR1 and CDR2: MDHEN and SYDVKM. The CDR3 is made up of 13 amino acids. V was shortened by 3 bases and J by 8 bases, with 13 bases between the two germline ends. This CDR3 reads CASSFTGFGGYTF. For the CDR3, the DNA is TGTGCCAGCAGTTTCACAGGGTTTGGCGGCTACACCTTC.